This T cell receptor (beta chain) is from a study of human T cells and chemical hapten exposure. About the study: 0.01% DPC was applied to the upper back in patch tests, which were read at 6 days. The cohort included alopecia areata under or over 50% scalp, totalis and universalis.

TCRdb analysed the RACE reads with MiXCR anew, one entry per CDR3 protein. The sample carries about 250,000 distinct CDR3 sequences, approximately 7.5% recorded once. Germline loops: CDR1 LGHNA, CDR2 YSLEER. With 3 bases removed from V and 2 bases from J, the gap between germline ends came to 17 bases. The CDR3 totals 16 residues. The time point denotes: pre-sensitization, week 0. Treatment specified: therapeutic diphenylcyclopropenone sensitization with weekly scalp DPC. Prior to application of each patch test, blood was drawn. Here the sequenced sample was whole blood, taken in connection with sensitization to the hapten diphenylcyclopropenone (DPC). The chain combines TRBV4-3 with TRBJ2-7; TRBD2 is a possible D gene (5 bases). The TCR originated in a man in his late teens or twenties with alopecia areata. Some clones in this sample may be carry-over from other donors' samples. The CDR3 here is CASSQGGRARTYEQYF. In nucleotides, the CDR3 is TGCGCCAGCAGCCAGGGCGGGCGGGCAAGGACCTACGAGCAGTACTTC.